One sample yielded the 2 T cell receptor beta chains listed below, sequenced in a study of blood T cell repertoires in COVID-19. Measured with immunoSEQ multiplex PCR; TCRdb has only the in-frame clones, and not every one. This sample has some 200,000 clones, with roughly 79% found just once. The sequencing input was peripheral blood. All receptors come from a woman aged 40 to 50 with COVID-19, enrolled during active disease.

CDR3 residues: CASSRPGQGVKTQYF. CDR3 coding DNA: TGTGCCAGTAGTAGGCCGGGACAGGGAGTGAAGACCCAGTACTTC. This rearrangement joins TRBV19 to TRBJ2-5; 9 bases are a match to TRBD1. Germline V CDR1 and CDR2: LNHDA, SQIVND (reference sequence). The V and J ends lost 4 bases and 6 bases, in that order; junction bases with no gene match: 9. CDR3 length: 15 amino acids. Variable domain in full (rest from reference TRBV19 and TRBJ2-5): DGGITQSPKYLFRKEGQNVTLSCEQNLNHDAMYWYRQDPGQGLRLIYYSQIVNDFQKGDIAEGYSVSREKKESFPLTVTSAQKNPTAFYLCASSRPGQGVKTQYFGPGTRLLVL.

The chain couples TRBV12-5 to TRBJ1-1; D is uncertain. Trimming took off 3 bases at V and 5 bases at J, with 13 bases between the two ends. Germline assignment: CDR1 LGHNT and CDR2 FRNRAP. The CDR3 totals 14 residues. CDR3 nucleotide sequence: TGTGCTAGTGGTTTCGGGATCTCGGAAACTGAAGCTTTCTTT. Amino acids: CASGFGISETEAFF. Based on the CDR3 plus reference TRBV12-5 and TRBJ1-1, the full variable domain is DARVTQTPRHKVTEMGQEVTMRCQPILGHNTVFWYRQTMMQGLELLAYFRNRAPLDDSGMPKDRFSAEMPDATLATLKIQPSEPRDSAVYFCASGFGISETEAFFGQGTRLTVV.